The entry that follows covers one T cell receptor (beta chain) sequence. The repertoire was sequenced with immunoSEQ multiplex PCR; TCRdb's copy has only in-frame clones and lacks some. Of 75,000 to 95,000 clones listed, roughly 80% are singletons. This sample is part of a study of blood T cell repertoires in COVID-19. Overall study context: T cells, B-cell-depleted T cells, or PBMCs provided the cDNA or gDNA that served as material.

The CDR3 covers 13 residues. Germline V lookup: CDR1 MGHRA, CDR2 YSYEKL. Trimming cost V 4 bases and J 7 bases, with 11 bases left between them. Sequences were obtained from peripheral blood. This clonotype originated in a man between 60 and 70 years old with COVID-19, enrolled during active disease. This sequence joins TRBV4-1 and TRBJ2-1, with TRBD2 as a possible D gene (6 bases). CDR3: CASSPRDGNEQFF. CDR3 DNA sequence: TGCGCCAGCAGCCCGCGGGACGGTAATGAGCAGTTCTTC.